One sample yielded the 12 T cell receptor beta chains listed below, sequenced in a study of T-cell reconstitution after alpha-beta-depleted transplantation in children. Construction of the TCRbeta library involved unique molecular identifiers. One entry per CDR3 protein results from TCRdb running MiXCR on the PCR reads. Among 500,000 to 600,000 distinct CDR3 sequences, 15% to 20% were seen once, and the ten largest hold 2.5% to 3.5%. Material: PBMCs from the stem cell graft donor, obtained from the stem cell graft. The receptors were gathered from a human donor who donated a stem cell graft to a child with acute lymphoblastic leukemia.

This clonotype was seen a single time. Likely a read error: the CDR3 ends without its conserved phenylalanine or tryptophan. The J gene is TRBJ1-2, the V gene TRBV18; D call uncertain. This CDR3 spans 13 amino acids. CDR1 and CDR2 (germline): KGHSH, LQKENI. The germline V and J ends were trimmed by 5 bases and 7 bases, with 14 bases remaining between them. For the CDR3, the DNA is TGTGCCAGCTCAGCGTCTTTGGACTCTGGCTACACCTTG. Translation gives CASSASLDSGYTL.

The genes are TRBV6-5 and TRBJ2-5, with D possibly TRBD2 on 5 matching bases. The V and J ends lost 6 bases and 5 bases respectively, with 13 bases between them. Germline V gene data show CDR1 as MNHEY and CDR2 as SVGAGI. The CDR3 length is 13 residues. The CDR3 region has the DNA TGTGCCAGCAGACCCAGTGGAGGCGAGACCCAGTACTTC. Amino acid sequence: CASRPSGGETQYF.

This clonotype appeared a few times. This chain connects TRBV12-3 or TRBV12-4 to TRBJ1-2, with D perhaps TRBD1 (6 bases). The CDR3 has 13 residues. Trimming cost V 4 bases and J 7 bases, with 13 bases left between them. Written as DNA, the CDR3 is TGTGCCAGCAGTTCCTCGGGGGGCTCTGGCTACACCTTC. Translated: CASSSSGGSGYTF.

This clonotype was seen a handful of times. The chain joins TRBV7-9 to TRBJ2-5, with a tentative D call TRBD2 (5 bases). Germline CDR1 SEHNR, CDR2 FQNEAQ (reference sequence). The CDR3 sequence is 15 residues long. V dropped 5 bases and J dropped 3 bases, with 16 bases sitting between them. The CDR3 DNA is TGTGCCAGCAGCACCAGAGGAGGCGCCGAAGAGACCCAGTACTTC. The encoded protein is CASSTRGGAEETQYF.

CDR3 sequence: CASSPNRGLRNEQFF. CDR3 coding DNA: TGTGCCAGCAGCCCGAACAGGGGTCTTCGCAATGAGCAGTTCTTC. The gene calls are TRBV21-1 and TRBJ2-1; the D call TRBD1 from the table was never checked on the DNA. TRBV21-1 is shown as a pseudogene. This CDR3 comprises 15 residues.

In its sample, this clonotype was seen a few times. CDR3 bases: TGTGCCAGCAGCCGCGACTACGTCCCCAATGAGCAGTTCTTC. It is translated as CASSRDYVPNEQFF. The genes are TRBV7-2 and TRBJ2-1; possible D gene TRBD2, 5 bases. The ends were cut back, 5 bases at V and 6 bases at J, with 14 bases in the middle. The CDR3 covers 14 residues. CDR1 and CDR2 (germline): SGHTA, FQGNSA.

This clonotype showed up just a few times. This chain connects TRBV6-5 to TRBJ2-1, with D maybe TRBD2 (5 bases). Germline-derived CDR1 and CDR2 are MNHEY and SVGAGI. Between the trimmed V and J ends, which lost 6 bases and 12 bases, there was a span of 15 bases. The CDR3 consists of 12 residues. CDR3 region: CASRDGRARQFF. As DNA, the CDR3 is TGTGCCAGCAGGGACGGGCGGGCCAGGCAGTTCTTC.

Regarding this clonotype: The junction does not match germline at one end; this may be a read error. V and J are TRBV7-9 and TRBJ1-2, with 10 bases that match TRBD1. The germline gives CDR1 SEHNR, CDR2 FQNEAQ (reference sequence). This CDR3 has 15 residues. CDR3 nucleotides: TGTACCAGCAGCTTAATGACAGGGGGCGACTATGGCTACACCTTC. This sequence encodes CTSSLMTGGDYGYTF.

This clonotype was counted a few times. This chain connects TRBV5-1 to TRBJ2-2; D may correspond to TRBD1 or TRBD2 (6 bases each). Germline CDR1 reads SGHRS; CDR2 reads YFSETQ. CDR3 length: 15 residues. With 1 base removed from V and 2 bases from J, the gap between germline ends came to 9 bases. CDR3 loop: CASSLRGDNTGELFF. CDR3 sequence (DNA): TGCGCCAGCAGCTTGAGGGGGGATAACACCGGGGAGCTGTTTTTT.

There are many counts of this clonotype. The V call is TRBV7-9, the J call TRBJ1-1, with a tentative D call TRBD1 (5 bases). Trimming removed 4 bases at V and 0 bases at J, with 12 bases between. The CDR3 extends over 15 amino acids. Looked up from germline, CDR1 is SEHNR and CDR2 is FQNEAQ (reference sequence). DNA for the CDR3: TGTGCCAGCAGCTCCAGGGTGTACATGAACACTGAAGCTTTCTTT. Translation gives CASSSRVYMNTEAFF.

A few counts support this clonotype. CDR3 protein: CASSEMNANEQFF. The CDR3 nucleotides read TGTGCCAGCAGTGAGATGAATGCCAATGAGCAGTTCTTC. The chain has TRBV12-3 or TRBV12-4 and TRBJ2-1; D is unclear. CDR3 length: 13 amino acids. Between the trimmed V and J ends, which lost 5 bases and 6 bases, there was a span of 11 bases.

This clonotype showed up just a few times. The V and J genes are TRBV7-3 and TRBJ1-2, with a tentative D call TRBD1 (5 bases). This CDR3 spans 14 amino acids. Germline V gene data show CDR1 as SGHTA and CDR2 as FQGTGA. V was clipped by 5 bases and J by 8 bases, with 18 bases between them. As DNA, the CDR3 is TGTGCCAGCAGCCCCCCCGGGGGTCTAGGGGGCTACACCTTC. Encoded protein: CASSPPGGLGGYTF.